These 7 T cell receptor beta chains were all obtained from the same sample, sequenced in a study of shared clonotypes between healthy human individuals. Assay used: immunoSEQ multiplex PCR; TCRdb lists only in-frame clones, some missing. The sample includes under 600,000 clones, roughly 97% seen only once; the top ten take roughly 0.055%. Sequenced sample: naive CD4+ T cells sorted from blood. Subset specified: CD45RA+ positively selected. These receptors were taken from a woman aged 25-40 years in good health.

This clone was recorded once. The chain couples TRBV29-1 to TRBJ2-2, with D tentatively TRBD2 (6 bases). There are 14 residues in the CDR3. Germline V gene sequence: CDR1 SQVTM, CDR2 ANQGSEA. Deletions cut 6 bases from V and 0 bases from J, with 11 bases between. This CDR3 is CSVGGRANTGELFF. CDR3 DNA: TGCAGCGTCGGAGGGCGAGCGAACACCGGGGAGCTGTTTTTT.

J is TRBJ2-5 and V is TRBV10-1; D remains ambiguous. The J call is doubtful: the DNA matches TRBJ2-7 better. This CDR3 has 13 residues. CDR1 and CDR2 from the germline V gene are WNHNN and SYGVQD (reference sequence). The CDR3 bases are TGCGCCAGCAGTGAGACGCCGAACTACGAGCAGTACTTC. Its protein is CASSETPNYEQYF.

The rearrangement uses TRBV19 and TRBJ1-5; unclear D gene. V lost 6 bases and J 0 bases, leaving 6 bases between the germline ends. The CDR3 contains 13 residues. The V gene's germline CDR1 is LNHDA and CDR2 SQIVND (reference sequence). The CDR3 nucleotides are TGTGCCAGTAGGGACTATAGCAATCAGCCCCAGCATTTT. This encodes CASRDYSNQPQHF.

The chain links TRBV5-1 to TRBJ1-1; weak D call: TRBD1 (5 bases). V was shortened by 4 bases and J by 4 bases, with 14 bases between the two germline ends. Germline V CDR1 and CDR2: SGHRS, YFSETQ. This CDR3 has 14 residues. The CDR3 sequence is CASSHSGEGTEAFF. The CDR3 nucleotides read TGCGCCAGCAGCCATTCGGGGGAGGGCACTGAAGCTTTCTTT.

The CDR3 loop reads CASSHLVSAGETDTQYF. CDR3 DNA sequence: TGTGCCAGCAGCCACCTCGTTTCAGCGGGAGAGACAGATACGCAGTATTTT. This rearrangement joins TRBV28 to TRBJ2-3, with 8 bases lining up with TRBD2. V gave up 6 bases and J gave up 3 bases; unmatched junction bases: 14. This CDR3 region has 17 residues. Germline CDR1 and CDR2: MDHEN and SYDVKM.

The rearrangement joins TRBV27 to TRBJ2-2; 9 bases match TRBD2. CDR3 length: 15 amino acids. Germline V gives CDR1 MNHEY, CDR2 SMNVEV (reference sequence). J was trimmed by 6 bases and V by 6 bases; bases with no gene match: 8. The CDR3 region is CASRGGRVGSGELFF. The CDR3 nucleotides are TGTGCCAGCAGAGGCGGGAGGGTTGGATCCGGGGAGCTGTTTTTT.

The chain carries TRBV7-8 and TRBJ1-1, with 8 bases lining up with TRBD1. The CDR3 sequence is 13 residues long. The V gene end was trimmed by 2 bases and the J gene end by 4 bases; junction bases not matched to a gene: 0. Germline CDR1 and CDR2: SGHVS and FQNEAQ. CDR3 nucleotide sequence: TGTGCCAGCAGCTTACAGGGGGCCACTGAAGCTTTCTTT. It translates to CASSLQGATEAFF.